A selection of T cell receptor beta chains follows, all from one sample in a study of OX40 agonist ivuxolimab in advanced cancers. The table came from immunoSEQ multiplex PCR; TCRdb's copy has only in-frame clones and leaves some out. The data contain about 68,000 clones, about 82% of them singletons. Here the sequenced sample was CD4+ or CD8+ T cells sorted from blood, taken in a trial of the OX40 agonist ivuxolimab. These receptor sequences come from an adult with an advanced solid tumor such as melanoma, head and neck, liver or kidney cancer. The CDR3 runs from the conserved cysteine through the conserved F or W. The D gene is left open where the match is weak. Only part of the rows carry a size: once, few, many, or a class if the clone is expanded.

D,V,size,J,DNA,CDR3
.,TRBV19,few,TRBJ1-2,TGTGCCAGTAGTGTCACCGAAGGGATCTATGGCTACACCTTC,CASSVTEGIYGYTF
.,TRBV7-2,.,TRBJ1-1,TGTGCCAGCAGTCCCGACAGGACGGGGGCTTTCTTT,CASSPDRTGAFF
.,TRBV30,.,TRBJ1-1,TGTGCCTGGAGGGGGGCAGGGCTGAACACTGAAGCTTTCTTT,CAWRGAGLNTEAFF
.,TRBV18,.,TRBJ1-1,TGTGCCAGCTCACCAGGGCGGGACTTGACTGAAGCTTTCTTT,CASSPGRDLTEAFF
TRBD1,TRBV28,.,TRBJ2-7,TGTGCCAGCAGTTTCACAATGGGTCAACGGACAGGGCGGGAGCAGTACTTC,CASSFTMGQRTGREQYF
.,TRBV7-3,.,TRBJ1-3,TGTGCCAGCAGCCCCGCGGGCGCCGGGGTCTCTGGAAACACCATATATTTT,CASSPAGAGVSGNTIYF
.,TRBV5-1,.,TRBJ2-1,TGCGCCAGCAGCTTACGGGGGGACAACTACAATGAGCAGTTCTTC,CASSLRGDNYNEQFF
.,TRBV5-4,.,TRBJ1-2,TGTGCCAGCAGCTTGGGAGGTGCCATGGGCCATGGCTACACCTTC,CASSLGGAMGHGYTF
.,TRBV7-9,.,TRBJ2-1,TGTGCCAGCAGCCCGCTTTTAGGGCCGCTCTACAATGAGCAGTTCTTC,CASSPLLGPLYNEQFF
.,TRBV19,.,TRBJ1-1,TGTGCCAGTAGTATCAAAGGAAACACTGAAGCTTTCTTT,CASSIKGNTEAFF
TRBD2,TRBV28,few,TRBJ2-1,TGTGCCAGCAGTTTGGGGACTAGCGGGTTCAATGAGCAGTTCTTC,CASSLGTSGFNEQFF
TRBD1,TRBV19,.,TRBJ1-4,TGTGCCACCACCCCCGGGACAGGGTTAGGAAAACTGTTTTTT,CATTPGTGLGKLFF
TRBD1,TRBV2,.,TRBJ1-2,TGTGCCACCAGGGCGGGACAGGGGGCATCGGGTGGCTACACCTTC,CATRAGQGASGGYTF
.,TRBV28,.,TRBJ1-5,TGTGCCAGCAGTCCCGAGGCTGGGAATCAGCCCCAGCATTTT,CASSPEAGNQPQHF
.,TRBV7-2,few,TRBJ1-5,TGTGCCAGCAGCTTAGCGGTGGGGAGCAATCAGCCCCAGCATTTT,CASSLAVGSNQPQHF
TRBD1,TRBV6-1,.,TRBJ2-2,TGTGCCACCACCTTCGGACAGGGGGCTCCCGGGGAGCTGTTTTTT,CATTFGQGAPGELFF
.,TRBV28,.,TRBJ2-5,TGTGCCAGCACCCATCTGGAGGGGGAGACCCAGTACTTC,CASTHLEGETQYF
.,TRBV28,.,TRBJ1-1,TGTGCCAGCAGTTCCCCGGCCCTCCCGGGGACTGAAGCTTTCTTT,CASSSPALPGTEAFF
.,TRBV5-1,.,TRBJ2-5,TGCGCCAGCGCCCCCGGCGGGGAGACCCAGTACTTC,CASAPGGETQYF
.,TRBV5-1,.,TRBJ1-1,TGCGCCAGCAGCCTCGGGACGGGAGTTGAAGCTTTCTTT,CASSLGTGVEAFF
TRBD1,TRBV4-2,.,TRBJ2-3,TGTGCCAGCAGCCCGCTTGGGGCAGGGGGTGCAGATACGCAGTATTTT,CASSPLGAGGADTQYF
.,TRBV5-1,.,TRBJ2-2,TGCGCCAGCAGCTTTGGAGGGCCGGGAACCGGGGAGCTGTTTTTT,CASSFGGPGTGELFF
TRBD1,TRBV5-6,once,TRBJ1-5,TGTGCCAGCAGCACATATGGACAGGGGGCATATCAGCCCCAGCATTTT,CASSTYGQGAYQPQHF
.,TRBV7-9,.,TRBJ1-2,TGTGCCAGCAGCCAACAGGGATGGGGCTACACCTTC,CASSQQGWGYTF
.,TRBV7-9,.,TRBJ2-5,TGTGCCAGCAGCTTTAGTGGGGAAGAGACCCAGTACTTC,CASSFSGEETQYF
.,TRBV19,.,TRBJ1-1,TGTGCCAGTCGGACAGAAATGAACACTGAAGCTTTCTTT,CASRTEMNTEAFF
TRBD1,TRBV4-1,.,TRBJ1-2,TGCGCCAGCAGCCAAGAAGCCAGGGGGCCCTATGGCTACACCTTC,CASSQEARGPYGYTF
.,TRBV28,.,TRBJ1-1,TGTGCCAGCAGTTTAGAGGGAGGGGGAAGAGCTTTCTTT,CASSLEGGGRAFF
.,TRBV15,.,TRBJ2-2,TGTGCCATCCTGAGTGGGAGAAACACCGGGGAGCTGTTTTTT,CAILSGRNTGELFF
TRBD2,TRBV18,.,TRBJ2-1,TGTGCCAGCTCACCACTGGGACTAGCGTCCAATGAGCAGTTCTTC,CASSPLGLASNEQFF
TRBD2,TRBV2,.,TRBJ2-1,TGTGCCAGCAGTGAACCAGCGGGATTCGACAATGAGCAGTTCTTC,CASSEPAGFDNEQFF
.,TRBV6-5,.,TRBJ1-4,TGTGCCAGCAGAAGGGAGGGGGTCAATGAAAAACTGTTTTTT,CASRREGVNEKLFF
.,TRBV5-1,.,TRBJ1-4,TGCGCCAGCAGCTTGGCCAAGGGTAAAGATGAAAAACTGTTTTTT,CASSLAKGKDEKLFF
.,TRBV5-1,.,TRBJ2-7,TGCGCCAGCAGCTTGTTCCCAGGGACCAGCTCCTACGAGCAGTACTTC,CASSLFPGTSSYEQYF
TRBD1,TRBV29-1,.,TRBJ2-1,TGCAGCGTTGAAGGGGGGACAGGGGGCAAGAATGAGCAGTTCTTC,CSVEGGTGGKNEQFF
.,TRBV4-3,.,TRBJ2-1,TGCGCCAGCAGCCAAGAAGCGACTCTCTCCTACAATGAGCAGTTCTTC,CASSQEATLSYNEQFF
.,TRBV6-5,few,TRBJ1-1,TGTGCCAGCAGTTACTCACCGACTGGGGAGCCTGAGGCTTTCTTT,CASSYSPTGEPEAFF
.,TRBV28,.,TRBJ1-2,TGTGCCAGCAGTTTCTCCAGGCAGGGGTATGGCTACACCTTC,CASSFSRQGYGYTF
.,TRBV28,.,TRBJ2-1,TGTGCCAGCCGGGACTCGGTCAATGAGCAGTTCTTC,CASRDSVNEQFF
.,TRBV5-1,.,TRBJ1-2,TGCGCCAGCAGCCTCGGGGAACCGGGGTATGGCTACACCTTC,CASSLGEPGYGYTF
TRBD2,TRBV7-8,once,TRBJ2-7,TGTGCCAGCAGCTTAGAGTTTAGCGGGGCCGCTAGCGAGCAGTACTTC,CASSLEFSGAASEQYF
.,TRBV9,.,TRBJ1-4,TGTGCCAGCAGCCAGACAGGTGAAAAACTGTTTTTT,CASSQTGEKLFF
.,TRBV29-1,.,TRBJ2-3,TGCAGCGTTGATGAGGGAGGCACAGATACGCAGTATTTT,CSVDEGGTDTQYF
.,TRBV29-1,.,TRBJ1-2,TGCAGCGTTGAAGGGATCAGGGATGATGGGTATGGCTACACCTTC,CSVEGIRDDGYGYTF
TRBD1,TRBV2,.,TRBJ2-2,TGTGCCAGCAGAACAGGGGGTGCGAACACCGGGGAGCTGTTTTTT,CASRTGGANTGELFF
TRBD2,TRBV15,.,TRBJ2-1,TGTGCCACCAGCAGAGAGAGGAGACTAGCGGGGAACGCCTACAATGAGCAGTTCTTC,CATSRERRLAGNAYNEQFF
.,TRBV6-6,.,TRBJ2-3,TGTGCCAGCAGTTACTCGGCGGAGACTACGCAGTATTTT,CASSYSAETTQYF
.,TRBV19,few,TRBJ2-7,TGTGCCAGTAGTATCGCGGGACAAACGGGCGAGCAGTACTTC,CASSIAGQTGEQYF
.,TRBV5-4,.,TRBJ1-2,TGTGCCAGCAGCTTACAGACAGGCCGACGCGGCTACACCTTC,CASSLQTGRRGYTF
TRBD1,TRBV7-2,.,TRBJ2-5,TGTGCCAGCAGCTCGGGACAGCAAGAGACCCAGTACTTC,CASSSGQQETQYF
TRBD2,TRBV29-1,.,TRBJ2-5,TGCAGCGTTGAGGGGGGGGAAGAGACCCAGTACTTC,CSVEGGEETQYF
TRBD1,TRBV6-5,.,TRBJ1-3,TGTGCCAGCAGCCACGGGACAGCTGGAAACACCATATATTTT,CASSHGTAGNTIYF
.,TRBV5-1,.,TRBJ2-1,TGCGCCAGCAGCCGTACAGGGAGCTCCTACAATGAGCAGTTCTTC,CASSRTGSSYNEQFF
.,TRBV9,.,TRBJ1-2,TGTGCCAGCGGGGAAGGGGCATGGGGCTACACCTTC,CASGEGAWGYTF
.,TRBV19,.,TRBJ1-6,TGTGCCAGTAGCCCCGCAAGCTGGGATAATTCACCCCTCCACTTT,CASSPASWDNSPLHF
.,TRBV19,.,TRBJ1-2,TGTGCCAGTAAGGGGAGCGCACCTAACTATGGCTACACCTTC,CASKGSAPNYGYTF
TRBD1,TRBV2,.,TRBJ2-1,TGTGCCAGCAGAGGACAGGGGGCGATGAATGAGCAGTTCTTC,CASRGQGAMNEQFF
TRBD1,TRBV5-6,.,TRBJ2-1,TGTGCCAGCAGCTCGACAGGGATCTACAATGAGCAGTTCTTC,CASSSTGIYNEQFF
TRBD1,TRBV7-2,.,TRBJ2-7,TGTGCCAGCAGATTACACCGGGACAGGGTATACGAGCAGTACTTC,CASRLHRDRVYEQYF